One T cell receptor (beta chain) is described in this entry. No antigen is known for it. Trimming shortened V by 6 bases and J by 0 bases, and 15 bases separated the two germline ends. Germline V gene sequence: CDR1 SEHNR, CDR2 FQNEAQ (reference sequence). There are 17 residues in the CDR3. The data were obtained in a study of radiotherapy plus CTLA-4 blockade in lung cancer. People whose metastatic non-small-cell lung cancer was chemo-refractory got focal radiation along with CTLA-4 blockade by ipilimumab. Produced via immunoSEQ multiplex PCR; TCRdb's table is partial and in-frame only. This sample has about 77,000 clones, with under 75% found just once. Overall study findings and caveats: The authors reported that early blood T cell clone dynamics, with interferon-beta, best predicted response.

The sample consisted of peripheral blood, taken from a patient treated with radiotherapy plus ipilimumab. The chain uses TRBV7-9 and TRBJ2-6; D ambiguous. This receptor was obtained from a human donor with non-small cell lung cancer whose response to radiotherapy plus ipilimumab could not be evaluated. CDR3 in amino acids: CASRPRQVISGANVLTF. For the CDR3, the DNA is TGTGCCAGCAGACCCCGGCAGGTGATCTCTGGGGCCAACGTCCTGACTTTC.